The sequence of this T cell receptor beta chain was determined in a study of identical twins. This clonotype was detected ten times or more. This CDR3 is built from 14 residues. The V and J ends lost 3 bases and 5 bases respectively, with 10 bases between them. Germline V gene sequence: CDR1 KGHSH, CDR2 LQKENI. Each CDR3 protein gets one entry after TCRdb re-called the 5' RACE reads with MiXCR. This repertoire shows hundreds of thousands of distinct CDR3 sequences, about 12% found once; its top ten account for under 2%. This sample was shared with a second study, whose subject was yellow fever vaccine responses in identical twins. That work adds: The authors reported partly convergent, partly personalized vaccine responses in identical twins.

The TCR originated in a woman aged 18-29 years in good health. The gene calls are TRBV18 and TRBJ1-4; the D is unclear. The sequenced sample consisted of PBMCs. This CDR3 reads CASSPAGLNEKLFF. CDR3 nucleotide sequence: TGTGCCAGCTCACCTGCGGGGTTGAATGAAAAACTGTTTTTT.